Listed below are T cell receptor beta chains from one sample, sequenced in a study of T cell clones after liver transplantation. Libraries were prepared by immunoSEQ multiplex PCR; TCRdb keeps only in-frame clonotypes and omits some of them. The sample records nearly 55,000 clones, 84% being singletons. The sequenced sample was CD4+ T cells from blood, obtained before liver transplant. These receptors were taken from a human donor who received a liver transplant. The CDR3 runs from the conserved cysteine through the conserved F or W. D genes are given only for firm matches. Size values are once, few and many counts, or a class for expanded clones, and some rows have none.

J: TRBJ1-3; V: TRBV6-6; D: TRBD1; size: .; CDR3: CASSRDRGGNTIYF; DNA: TGTGCCAGCAGTCGGGACAGGGGAGGAAACACCATATATTTT
J: TRBJ2-7; V: TRBV25-1; D: TRBD1; size: .; CDR3: CASSEQGVNEQYF; DNA: TGTGCCAGCAGTGAACAGGGGGTCAACGAGCAGTACTTC
J: TRBJ2-7; V: TRBV18; D: TRBD1; size: .; CDR3: CASSHGQGGYEQYF; DNA: TGTGCCAGCTCACATGGACAGGGGGGGTACGAGCAGTACTTC
J: TRBJ2-2; V: TRBV23-1; D: .; size: .; CDR3: CASSPLSGELFF; DNA: TGCGCCAGCAGTCCGCTATCCGGGGAGCTGTTTTTT
J: TRBJ2-2; V: TRBV4-2; D: TRBD1; size: .; CDR3: CASSQARTGTNTGELFF; DNA: TGTGCCAGCAGCCAAGCCCGGACAGGGACGAACACCGGGGAGCTGTTTTTT
J: TRBJ2-7; V: TRBV5-1; D: TRBD1; size: .; CDR3: CASGTGGHEQYF; DNA: TGCGCCAGCGGGACAGGGGGCCACGAGCAGTACTTC
J: TRBJ2-1; V: TRBV19; D: .; size: .; CDR3: CATSTGNSYNEQFF; DNA: TGTGCCACTTCGACAGGAAACTCCTACAATGAGCAGTTCTTC
J: TRBJ2-2; V: TRBV19; D: .; size: .; CDR3: CASSPQPPGELFF; DNA: TGTGCCAGCAGCCCCCAACCTCCCGGGGAGCTGTTTTTT
J: TRBJ2-3; V: TRBV7-9; D: TRBD2; size: .; CDR3: CASDKRGGLLIVPGDTQYF; DNA: TGTGCCAGCGACAAGCGGGGGGGCCTGCTCATAGTACCTGGAGATACGCAGTATTTT
J: TRBJ1-2; V: TRBV5-6; D: .; size: .; CDR3: CATKLLPGLYGYTF; DNA: TGTGCCACCAAACTTTTACCGGGACTATATGGCTACACCTTC
J: TRBJ2-5; V: TRBV7-9; D: TRBD2; size: .; CDR3: CATAGEGETQYF; DNA: TGTGCCACCGCGGGAGAGGGAGAGACCCAGTACTTC
J: TRBJ1-1; V: TRBV5-1; D: .; size: .; CDR3: CASSRDRGNTEAFF; DNA: TGCGCCAGCAGCCGGGACCGGGGGAACACTGAAGCTTTCTTT
J: TRBJ1-2; V: TRBV5-1; D: .; size: .; CDR3: CASSSATGANYGYTF; DNA: TGCGCCAGCAGCTCAGCAACAGGAGCTAACTATGGCTACACCTTC
J: TRBJ1-2; V: TRBV6-5; D: TRBD1; size: few; CDR3: CATDGGGTGNRGYTF; DNA: TGTGCCACCGACGGTGGGGGGACAGGGAATCGGGGCTACACCTTC
J: TRBJ2-1; V: TRBV2; D: TRBD2; size: once; CDR3: CASSGTSGRVTYNEQFF; DNA: TGTGCCAGCAGTGGGACTAGCGGGAGGGTCACCTACAATGAGCAGTTCTTC
J: TRBJ1-4; V: TRBV5-6; D: TRBD1; size: .; CDR3: CASSLSGGREKLFF; DNA: TGTGCCAGCAGCTTGTCAGGGGGGCGTGAAAAACTGTTTTTT
J: TRBJ2-3; V: TRBV18; D: .; size: .; CDR3: CASSQSGFTDTQYF; DNA: TGTGCCAGCTCACAATCGGGGTTCACAGATACGCAGTATTTT
J: TRBJ2-1; V: TRBV7-8; D: TRBD2; size: once; CDR3: CASSLEVIGGRGRNEQFF; DNA: TGTGCCAGCAGCTTAGAGGTTATAGGCGGGAGGGGTAGGAATGAGCAGTTCTTC
J: TRBJ2-5; V: TRBV12-5; D: .; size: .; CDR3: CASGFTEETQYF; DNA: TGTGCTAGTGGTTTTACAGAAGAGACCCAGTACTTC
J: TRBJ2-7; V: TRBV5-6; D: TRBD1; size: .; CDR3: CASSGTRDRDFYEQYF; DNA: TGTGCCAGCAGCGGAACCCGGGACAGGGACTTCTACGAGCAGTACTTC
J: TRBJ1-5; V: TRBV6-4; D: TRBD1; size: .; CDR3: CASRTGPSSNQPQHF; DNA: TGTGCCAGCCGGACAGGGCCCAGTAGCAATCAGCCCCAGCATTTT
J: TRBJ2-2; V: TRBV27; D: .; size: .; CDR3: CASRGVGSSATGELFF; DNA: TGTGCCAGCAGGGGAGTTGGGTCTTCAGCCACCGGGGAGCTGTTTTTT
J: TRBJ2-3; V: TRBV7-6; D: TRBD2; size: .; CDR3: CASSSTPASGGVTDTQYF; DNA: TGTGCCAGCAGCTCCACCCCCGCTAGCGGGGGGGTCACAGATACGCAGTATTTT
J: TRBJ2-6; V: TRBV29-1; D: TRBD1; size: .; CDR3: CSVESPGTGGSVSGANVLTF; DNA: TGCAGCGTTGAATCACCGGGGACAGGGGGTTCGGTCTCTGGGGCCAACGTCCTGACTTTC
J: TRBJ2-2; V: TRBV5-1; D: .; size: .; CDR3: CASSFDPGSGTGELFF; DNA: TGCGCCAGCAGCTTTGACCCCGGGTCGGGCACCGGGGAGCTGTTTTTT
J: TRBJ2-2; V: TRBV5-1; D: .; size: .; CDR3: CASSSDPNTGELFF; DNA: TGCGCCAGCAGCTCCGACCCGAACACCGGGGAGCTGTTTTTT
J: TRBJ2-1; V: TRBV5-5; D: TRBD2; size: .; CDR3: CASSSGLAGDIYNEQFF; DNA: TGTGCCAGCAGCTCAGGACTAGCGGGGGATATCTACAATGAGCAGTTCTTC
J: TRBJ2-7; V: TRBV28; D: .; size: .; CDR3: CASRTSWRAYAYEQYF; DNA: TGTGCCAGCCGGACTTCCTGGAGGGCTTATGCCTACGAGCAGTACTTC
J: TRBJ2-7; V: TRBV5-4; D: TRBD2; size: .; CDR3: CASSVSSGSWYEQYF; DNA: TGTGCCAGCAGCGTATCTAGCGGGAGCTGGTACGAGCAGTACTTC
J: TRBJ2-2; V: TRBV25-1; D: .; size: .; CDR3: CASSPNTGGTGELFF; DNA: TGTGCCAGCAGTCCAAACACCGGAGGTACCGGGGAGCTGTTTTTT
J: TRBJ1-1; V: TRBV4-3; D: .; size: .; CDR3: CASSSPDRNTEAFF; DNA: TGCGCCAGCAGCTCTCCGGACAGGAACACTGAAGCTTTCTTT
J: TRBJ2-2; V: TRBV6-5; D: .; size: .; CDR3: CASRTPQGGTGELFF; DNA: TGTGCCAGCAGAACCCCCCAGGGGGGGACCGGGGAGCTGTTTTTT
J: TRBJ1-1; V: TRBV10-3; D: TRBD1; size: .; CDR3: CAISFDRGHTEAFF; DNA: TGTGCCATCAGTTTCGACAGGGGCCACACTGAAGCTTTCTTT